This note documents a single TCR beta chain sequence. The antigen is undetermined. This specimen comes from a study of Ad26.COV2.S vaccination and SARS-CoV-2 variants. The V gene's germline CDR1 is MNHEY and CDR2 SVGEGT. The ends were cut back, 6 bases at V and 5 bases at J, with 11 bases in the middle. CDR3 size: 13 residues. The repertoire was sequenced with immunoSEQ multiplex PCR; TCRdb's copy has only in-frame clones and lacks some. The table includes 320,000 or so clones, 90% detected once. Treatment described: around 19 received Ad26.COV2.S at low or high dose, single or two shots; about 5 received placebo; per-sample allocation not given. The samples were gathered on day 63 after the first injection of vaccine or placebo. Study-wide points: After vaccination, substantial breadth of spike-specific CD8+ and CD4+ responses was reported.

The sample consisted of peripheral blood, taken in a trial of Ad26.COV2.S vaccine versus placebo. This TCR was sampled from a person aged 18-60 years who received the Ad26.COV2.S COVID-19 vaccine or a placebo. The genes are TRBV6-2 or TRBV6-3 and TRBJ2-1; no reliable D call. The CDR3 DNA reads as TGTGCCAGCAGCTGGCTTTTCAACAATGAGCAGTTCTTC. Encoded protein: CASSWLFNNEQFF.